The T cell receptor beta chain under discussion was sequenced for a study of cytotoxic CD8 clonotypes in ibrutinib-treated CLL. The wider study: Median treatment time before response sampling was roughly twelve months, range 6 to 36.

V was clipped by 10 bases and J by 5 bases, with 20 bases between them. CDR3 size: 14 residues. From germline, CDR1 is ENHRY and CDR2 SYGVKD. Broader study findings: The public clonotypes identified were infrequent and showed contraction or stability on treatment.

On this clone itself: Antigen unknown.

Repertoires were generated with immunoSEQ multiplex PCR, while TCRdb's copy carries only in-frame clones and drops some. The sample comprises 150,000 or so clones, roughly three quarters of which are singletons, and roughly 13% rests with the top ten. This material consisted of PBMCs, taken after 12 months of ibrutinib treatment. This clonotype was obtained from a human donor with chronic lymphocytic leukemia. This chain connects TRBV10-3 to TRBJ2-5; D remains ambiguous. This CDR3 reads CATCRDLTSETQYF. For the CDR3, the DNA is TGTGCCACCTGCCGTGACCTAACAAGTGAGACCCAGTACTTC.